This T cell receptor beta chain was captured by sequencing in a study of T cells in Graves' hyperthyroidism and ophthalmopathy. The CDR3 extends over 15 amino acids. V lost 0 bases and J 4 bases, leaving 15 bases between the germline ends. Germline loops: CDR1 DFQATT, CDR2 SNEGSKA (reference sequence). Stability of Graves' hyperthyroidism was defined as absent ophthalmopathy progression within 18 months. It was uncontrolled infection, other autoimmune disease, pregnancy or lactation that excluded patients. Diagnoses were established using clinical symptoms, serum thyroxine and TRAb, thyroid ultrasound and orbital computed tomography. Ten or more counts support this clonotype. From RNA transcripts, TCR beta CDR3 regions were amplified. The HTBI set primed first-round TCR CDR3 RT-PCR. From the multiplex PCR reads, TCRdb called clonotypes with MiXCR, one entry per CDR3 protein. The table shows more than 650,000 distinct CDR3 sequences, with 14% occurring only once.

Sequencing was done on a sample of blood. The clonotype was recovered from a woman under 30 with Graves' hyperthyroidism. The chain joins TRBV20-1 to TRBJ1-2; tentatively, D is TRBD1 (6 bases). DNA for the CDR3: TGCAGTGCTAGAGATCTGGACAGTTTTCTCTATGGCTACACCTTC. This sequence encodes CSARDLDSFLYGYTF.